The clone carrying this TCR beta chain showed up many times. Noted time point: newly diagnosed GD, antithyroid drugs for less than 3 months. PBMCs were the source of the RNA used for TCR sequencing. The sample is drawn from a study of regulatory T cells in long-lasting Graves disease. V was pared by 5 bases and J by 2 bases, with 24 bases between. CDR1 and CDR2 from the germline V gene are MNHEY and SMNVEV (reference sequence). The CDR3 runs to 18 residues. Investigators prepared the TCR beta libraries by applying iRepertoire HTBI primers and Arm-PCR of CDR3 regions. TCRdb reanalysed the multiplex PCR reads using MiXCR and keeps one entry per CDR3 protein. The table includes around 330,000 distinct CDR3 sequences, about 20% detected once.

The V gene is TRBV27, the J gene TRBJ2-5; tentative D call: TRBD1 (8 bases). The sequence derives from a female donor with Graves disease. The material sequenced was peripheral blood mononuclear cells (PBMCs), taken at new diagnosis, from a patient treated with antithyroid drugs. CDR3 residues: CASSILGGTGPYQETQYF. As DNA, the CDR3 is TGTGCCAGCAGTATATTGGGGGGGACAGGACCCTATCAAGAGACCCAGTACTTC.